Presented here are 23 T cell receptor beta chains from one specimen sequenced in a study of blood T cell repertoires in COVID-19. The repertoire was sequenced with immunoSEQ multiplex PCR; TCRdb's copy has only in-frame clones and lacks some. Of 80,000 to 100,000 clones listed, around 87% are singletons. Sequencing input: peripheral blood. Source of these receptors: a human donor in a cohort sampled during active COVID-19.

V and J are TRBV5-5 and TRBJ1-5, with a weak D call TRBD1 (6 bases). The CDR3 has 16 amino acids. Germline CDR1 is SGHKS and CDR2 is YYEKEE (reference sequence). The V and J ends lost 5 bases and 10 bases respectively, with 25 bases between them. As DNA, the CDR3 is TGTGCCAGCAGACCCGACCTGACAGGTCCCCCTCGTCCCCAGCATTTT. Protein: CASRPDLTGPPRPQHF. The full variable domain, completed using reference TRBV5-5 and TRBJ1-5, is DAGVTQSPTHLIKTRGQQVTLRCSPISGHKSVSWYQQVLGQGPQFIFQYYEKEERGRGNFPDRFSARQFPNYSSELNVNALLLGDSALYLCASRPDLTGPPRPQHFGDGTRLSIL.

The chain joins TRBV6-6 to TRBJ2-1; 9 bases map to TRBD2. The CDR3 length is 13 residues. After removal of 7 bases from V and 9 bases from J, the junction contained 7 bases not matched to a gene. The germline V gene encodes CDR1 MNHNY and CDR2 SVGAGI (reference sequence). CDR3 loop: CASTSGAGGEQFF. CDR3 DNA sequence: TGTGCCAGCACTAGCGGGGCAGGTGGTGAGCAGTTCTTC.

This rearrangement joins TRBV5-1 to TRBJ2-1; the match to TRBD2 covers 9 bases. The CDR3 sequence is 14 residues long. Losses at the gene ends were 4 bases for V and 3 bases for J; bases not matched to a gene: 2. In germline, CDR1 is SGHRS, CDR2 YFSETQ. CDR3 amino acids: CASSRTSDYNEQFF. The CDR3 coding sequence is TGCGCCAGCAGCCGGACTAGCGACTACAATGAGCAGTTCTTC.

The chain combines TRBV27 with TRBJ2-7, with TRBD2 matching over 9 bases. Trimming cost V 3 bases and J 2 bases; bases outside gene matches: 8. The CDR3 totals 16 residues. The germline V gene encodes CDR1 MNHEY and CDR2 SMNVEV (reference sequence). CDR3 nucleotide sequence: TGTGCCAGCAGTTTTTTGGTAGCGGGAGCAGCCTACGAGCAGTACTTC. Translation gives CASSFLVAGAAYEQYF.

This CDR3 reads CASSQTPGTGNTEAFF. The CDR3 DNA reads as TGTGCCAGTAGTCAAACCCCCGGGACAGGGAACACTGAAGCTTTCTTT. The rearrangement uses TRBV19 and TRBJ1-1, with TRBD1 identical over 8 bases. The CDR3 loop spans 16 amino acids. The ends lost 5 bases at V and 1 base at J; junction bases unmatched: 9. Germline CDR1 LNHDA, CDR2 SQIVND (reference sequence).

The chain is built from TRBV19 and TRBJ2-1, with TRBD2 matching over 7 bases. Germline lookup yields CDR1 LNHDA and CDR2 SQIVND (reference sequence). Losses at the gene ends were 3 bases for V and 5 bases for J; bases not matched to a gene: 13. The CDR3 has 17 residues. CDR3 sequence (DNA): TGTGCCAGTAGTATGGACGTGGGCGGGAGCGCGCACAATGAGCAGTTCTTC. Translation: CASSMDVGGSAHNEQFF.

This chain uses TRBV6-5 with TRBJ2-7, with D possibly matching TRBD2 (6 bases). CDR3 size: 15 residues. CDR1 is MNHEY and CDR2 is SVGAGI in the germline V gene. V was clipped by 3 bases and J by 3 bases, with 15 bases between them. CDR3 nucleotides: TGTGCCAGCAGTTATGGACTTTTCGGGAGCTACGAGCAGTACTTC. Translation gives CASSYGLFGSYEQYF.

As DNA, the CDR3 is TGTGCCAGCAGGCGGACTAGCGGTAACACCGGGGAGCTGTTTTTT. It codes for CASRRTSGNTGELFF. This chain links TRBV5-4 with TRBJ2-2; 10 positions match TRBD2. The CDR3 extends over 15 amino acids. Germline assignment: CDR1 SGHNT and CDR2 YYREEE (reference sequence). With 5 bases clipped from V and 2 bases from J, the junction kept 3 bases outside the gene matches.

The chain employs TRBV5-1 and TRBJ2-3, with 9 nucleotides matching TRBD2. The J segment lost 4 bases and the V segment lost 7 bases, leaving 4 bases of the junction unmatched. This CDR3 is 13 amino acids long. The V gene's germline CDR1 is SGHRS and CDR2 YFSETQ. The CDR3 bases are TGCGCCAGCCGGCTAGCGGGGCCAGATACGCAGTATTTT. This gives the protein CASRLAGPDTQYF.

The rearrangement links TRBV2 to TRBJ2-3, with a tentative D call TRBD2 (7 bases). CDR3 size: 14 residues. The V end lost 8 bases, the J end lost 3 bases, and 15 bases lay between the germline ends. From germline, CDR1 is SNHLY and CDR2 FYNNEI. The CDR3 sequence is CASPGGRETDTQYF. CDR3 bases: TGTGCCAGCCCCGGGGGGCGGGAAACAGATACGCAGTATTTT.

J is TRBJ2-5 and V is TRBV7-2; the match to TRBD2 covers 13 bases. This CDR3 spans 16 amino acids. The germline V gene has CDR1 SGHTA and CDR2 FQGNSA. The V segment lost 6 bases and the J segment 4 bases; nucleotides outside the gene matches: 8. CDR3 sequence: CASRLTSGRAGETQYF. The CDR3 coding sequence is TGTGCCAGCAGGCTAACTAGCGGGAGGGCCGGAGAGACCCAGTACTTC.

The chain employs TRBV7-9 and TRBJ1-1, with 8 nucleotides matching TRBD1. Germline CDR1 SEHNR, CDR2 FQNEAQ (reference sequence). The CDR3 is 13 residues long. V dropped 5 bases and J dropped 4; count of bases not matched to a gene: 3. This CDR3 is CASSRTGTTEAFF. The CDR3 nucleotides read TGTGCCAGCAGCCGGACAGGGACCACTGAAGCTTTCTTT.

This chain joins TRBV27 and TRBJ2-7; the D gene is possibly TRBD1 (7 bases). The CDR3 sequence is 13 residues long. Germline assignment: CDR1 MNHEY and CDR2 SMNVEV (reference sequence). Trimming pared 6 bases from V and 5 bases from J, leaving 14 bases between. DNA for the CDR3: TGTGCCAGCAGCCCCGGCAGGGGGGACGAGCAGTACTTC. Protein: CASSPGRGDEQYF.

This clone was seen more than once but under ten times. The genes are TRBV29-1 and TRBJ2-7; TRBD2 agrees at 12 bases. This CDR3 is built from 17 residues. Germline loops: CDR1 SQVTM, CDR2 ANQGSEA. V lost 4 bases and J lost 4; bases outside the gene matches: 14. The CDR3 here is CSVAQTSSGRARYEQYF. Here the CDR3 DNA reads TGCAGCGTTGCCCAGACGTCTAGCGGGAGGGCGCGTTACGAGCAGTACTTC.

The V and J genes are TRBV24-1 and TRBJ1-5; D not resolved. This CDR3 spans 16 amino acids. Trimming stripped 0 bases from V and 3 bases from J, with 11 bases between. Germline V gene sequence: CDR1 KGHDR, CDR2 SFDVKD. The CDR3 bases are TGTGCCACCAGTGATTTGTGGACGGACTCCAATCAGCCCCAGCATTTT. The encoded protein is CATSDLWTDSNQPQHF.

The chain carries TRBV4-3 and TRBJ2-6, with D possibly being TRBD2 (5 bases). V shed 1 base and J shed 0 bases, with 10 bases lying between them. The CDR3 loop spans 17 amino acids. Germline V gives CDR1 LGHNA, CDR2 YSLEER. This CDR3 is CASSQGRTHSGANVLTF. In DNA, the CDR3 is TGCGCCAGCAGCCAAGGACGGACTCACTCTGGGGCCAACGTCCTGACTTTC.

The V and J genes are TRBV9 and TRBJ2-7, with 10 bases lining up with TRBD2. The CDR3 consists of 15 residues. Germline values: CDR1 SGDLS, CDR2 YYNGEE. Trimming took 3 bases from V and 4 from J; bases not matched to a gene: 7. Here the CDR3 DNA reads TGTGCCAGCAGCGCCGCCGGGACTAGCGATTACGAGCAGTACTTC. This encodes CASSAAGTSDYEQYF.

The CDR3 DNA is TGTGCCAGCAGCCTCACCGGGACAGGTCCTACGAGCACTTACTTC. Residues: CASSLTGTGPTSTYF. This chain links TRBV27 with TRBJ2-7; 8 bases align to TRBD1. The CDR3 spans 15 residues. The ends lost 6 bases at V and 13 bases at J; junction bases unmatched: 20. Germline CDR1 and CDR2: MNHEY and SMNVEV (reference sequence).

The rearrangement joins TRBV19 to TRBJ2-6; 7 bases fit TRBD2. V was pared by 1 base and J by 0 bases, with 3 bases of the junction left unmatched. The CDR3 loop spans 17 amino acids. Germline assignment: CDR1 LNHDA and CDR2 SQIVND (reference sequence). CDR3 sequence (DNA): TGTGCCAGTAGTATAGGGCAGCGGGGCTCTGGGGCCAACGTCCTGACTTTC. Translating gives CASSIGQRGSGANVLTF.

The chain couples TRBV28 to TRBJ2-7; D is perhaps TRBD1 (6 bases). The germline CDR1 and CDR2 sequences are MDHEN and SYDVKM. V gave up 2 bases and J gave up 2 bases, with 16 bases separating them. CDR3 length: 16 amino acids. The CDR3 protein is CASSLIRGGPPYEQYF. CDR3 nucleotide sequence: TGTGCCAGCAGTTTAATAAGAGGGGGACCCCCCTACGAGCAGTACTTC.

This chain links TRBV29-1 with TRBJ2-7; 12 bases map to TRBD1. This CDR3 is 16 amino acids long. Germline V gene sequence: CDR1 SQVTM, CDR2 ANQGSEA. Trimming cost V 7 bases and J 6 bases; bases outside gene matches: 16. CDR3 nucleotides: TGCAGCGCCGAGGGGACAGGGGGCGCGTGGGGTGCCGAGCAGTACTTC. Translation: CSAEGTGGAWGAEQYF.

This clone was found a few times. This chain uses TRBV28 with TRBJ1-3; D is perhaps TRBD1 (6 bases). The CDR3 sequence is 14 residues long. Germline V gives CDR1 MDHEN, CDR2 SYDVKM. Trimming removed 8 bases from V and 0 bases from J, with 11 bases in between. CDR3 in amino acids: CASGQLYSGNTIYF. In nucleotides, the CDR3 is TGTGCCAGCGGACAGCTTTACTCTGGAAACACCATATATTTT. Full variable domain (remainder filled in from reference TRBV28 and TRBJ1-3): DVKVTQSSRYLVKRTGEKVFLECVQDMDHENMFWYRQDPGLGLRLIYFSYDVKMKEKGDIPEGYSVSREKKERFSLILESASTNQTSMYLCASGQLYSGNTIYFGEGSWLTVV.

The chain employs TRBV9 and TRBJ1-2, with D possibly matching TRBD1 (6 bases). The CDR3 runs to 14 residues. Deletions cut 4 bases from V and 8 bases from J, with 18 bases between. From germline, CDR1 is SGDLS and CDR2 YYNGEE. CDR3 protein: CASSPRQAGGGYTF. The CDR3 DNA follows: TGTGCCAGCAGCCCCCGACAGGCCGGGGGGGGCTACACCTTC.